Listed here are 13 T cell receptor beta chains from one sample, sequenced in a study of T cells in Graves' hyperthyroidism and ophthalmopathy. Amplification of TCR beta CDR3 regions was performed using RNA transcripts as template. HTBI primers drove first-round RT-PCR of the TCR CDR3. TCRdb reanalysed the multiplex PCR reads using MiXCR and keeps one entry per CDR3 protein. Of more than 300,000 distinct CDR3 sequences in the sample, 14% were seen once. Source material: blood. The receptors originated from a young woman with Graves' ophthalmopathy.

Many counts were recorded for this clonotype. The J gene is TRBJ2-7, the V gene TRBV7-9; D ambiguous. V dropped 4 bases and J dropped 3 bases, with 19 bases sitting between them. Germline-derived CDR1 and CDR2 are SEHNR and FQNEAQ (reference sequence). The CDR3 runs to 16 residues. CDR3 DNA: TGTGCCAGCAGCTCGCCCCGGGCCGTATCCCTCTACGAGCAGTACTTC. Its translation is CASSSPRAVSLYEQYF.

This clonotype has just one count. Since a much larger clone is just one base distant, this may be a read error. The V gene is TRBV5-1, the J gene TRBJ2-6; D gene uncertain. The V gene's germline CDR1 is SGHRS and CDR2 YFSETQ. The CDR3 is made up of 17 amino acids. CDR3 sequence: CGSSEIASLSGANVLTF. In nucleotides, the CDR3 is TGCGGCAGCAGTGAAATTGCCTCCCTATCTGGGGCCAACGTCCTGACTTTC.

This clonotype was recorded at least ten times. V is TRBV28 and J is TRBJ2-7; no reliable D call. The CDR3 covers 13 residues. Germline V lookup: CDR1 MDHEN, CDR2 SYDVKM. Between the trimmed V and J ends, which lost 4 bases and 0 bases, there was a span of 7 bases. CDR3 coding DNA: TGTGCCAGCAGTTATATTAGCTCCTACGAGCAGTACTTC. It specifies CASSYISSYEQYF.

This clonotype was observed at least ten times. The chain carries TRBV7-9 and TRBJ2-7; D not resolved. The ends were cut back, 5 bases at V and 5 bases at J, with 10 bases in the middle. Germline CDR1 and CDR2: SEHNR and FQNEAQ (reference sequence). CDR3 size: 12 residues. The chain's CDR3 is CASSARGNEQYF. The CDR3 region has the DNA TGTGCCAGCAGCGCCCGAGGAAACGAGCAGTACTTC.

This clonotype came up many times. The gene calls are TRBV7-9 and TRBJ1-4; D uncertain. Germline V gene data show CDR1 as SEHNR and CDR2 as FQNEAQ (reference sequence). Trimming took 1 base from V and 8 from J, leaving 8 bases between them. The CDR3 has 13 amino acids. CDR3 bases: TGTGCCAGCAGCTTAGGTGGTACGGAAAAACTGTTTTTT. Translation: CASSLGGTEKLFF.

A word on this clonotype: With a much larger clone just one base away, this may be a read error. V is TRBV29-1 and J is TRBJ1-1; maybe TRBD1 (6 bases). CDR3 length equals 15 residues. Trimming cost V 2 bases and J 3 bases, with 16 bases left between them. CDR1 and CDR2 from the germline V gene are SQVTM and ANQGSEA. The CDR3 sequence: CSVEPETGMDTEAFF. DNA for the CDR3: TGCAGCGTTGAACCGGAGACAGGAATGGACACTGAAGCTTTCTTT.

This clonotype was seen repeatedly, ten times or more. The V call is TRBV28, the J call TRBJ2-1; maybe TRBD1 (5 bases). V was shortened by 5 bases and J by 0 bases, with 8 bases between the two germline ends. CDR3 length: 14 residues. Germline V lookup: CDR1 MDHEN, CDR2 SYDVKM. The CDR3 here is CASSRGNSYNEQFF. Here the CDR3 DNA reads TGTGCCAGCAGTAGGGGCAACTCCTACAATGAGCAGTTCTTC.

This clonotype occurred many times. CDR3 sequence (DNA): TGTGCCAGCAGTGATCATTCGGTCAGGGGCACTGAAGCTTTCTTT. Translation gives CASSDHSVRGTEAFF. The gene calls are TRBV25-1 and TRBJ1-1; D is perhaps TRBD1 (6 bases). The V and J ends lost 3 bases and 4 bases respectively, with 15 bases between them. CDR1 is MGHDK and CDR2 is SYGVNS in the germline V gene. This CDR3 has 15 residues.

The chain combines TRBV2 with TRBJ2-1; 10 nucleotides match TRBD2. This CDR3 comprises 15 residues. V gave up 5 bases and J gave up 8 bases; unmatched junction bases: 9. CDR1 is SNHLY, CDR2 FYNNEI, per germline. CDR3 in amino acids: CASSQRSSGSHEQFF. In nucleotides, the CDR3 is TGTGCCAGCAGTCAAAGGTCTAGCGGGAGTCATGAGCAGTTCTTC.

This clonotype was seen a few times. The V and J genes are TRBV19 and TRBJ2-5, with D possibly matching TRBD1 (6 bases). Germline CDR1 reads LNHDA; CDR2 reads SQIVND (reference sequence). Trimming removed 4 bases from V and 3 bases from J, with 18 bases in between. The CDR3 consists of 16 residues. The CDR3 DNA follows: TGTGCCAGTAGTAACCCGACAGGTACCAAGAAAGAGACCCAGTACTTC. It encodes CASSNPTGTKKETQYF.

The table lists this clonotype with a few counts. The gene calls are TRBV24-1 and TRBJ2-5; D is unresolved. Germline assignment: CDR1 KGHDR and CDR2 SFDVKD. Trimming shortened V by 0 bases and J by 2 bases, and 3 bases separated the two germline ends. CDR3 length: 13 amino acids. Written as DNA, the CDR3 is TGTGCCACCAGTGATTTGACACAAGAGACCCAGTACTTC. Its translation is CATSDLTQETQYF.

This clonotype showed up just once. The V and J genes are TRBV30 and TRBJ2-6; 7 bases agree with TRBD2. The length of the CDR3 is 16 residues. V gave up 2 bases and J gave up 0 bases; unmatched junction bases: 4. Germline V gene data show CDR1 as GTSNPN and CDR2 as SVGIG (reference sequence). DNA of the CDR3: TGTGCCTGGAGTTGGGGGGGGGTCTCTGGGGCCAACGTCCTGACTTTC. Its translation is CAWSWGGVSGANVLTF.

This clonotype was counted many times. For the CDR3, the DNA is TGTGCCAGCAGGGGGAGTCAGCCAAATTCACCCCTCCACTTT. Amino acids: CASRGSQPNSPLHF. The J gene is TRBJ1-6, the V gene TRBV3-1; D is unclear. V gave up 6 bases and J gave up 7 bases, with 13 bases separating them. The CDR3 has 14 amino acids. Per germline, CDR1 LGHDT and CDR2 YNNKEL (reference sequence). Looking up the rest from reference TRBV3-1 and TRBJ1-6 gives the full variable domain: DTAVSQTPKYLVTQMGNDKSIKCEQNLGHDTMYWYKQDSKKFLKIMFSYNNKELIINETVPNRFSPKSPDKAHLNLHINSLELGDSAVYFCASRGSQPNSPLHFGNGTRLTVT.